The 10 T cell receptor beta chains reported below all come from one sample, sequenced in a study of blood T cells in healthy people across ages. Primers used in a second PCR of roughly 6 to 12 cycles were a sample-barcoded 5' primer and a J-beta primer mix. MiXCR was run by TCRdb on the 5' RACE reads, yielding one entry per CDR3 protein. The data show roughly 800,000 distinct CDR3 sequences, roughly 24% seen once. Separately, the same data were catalogued under a study of T cells of mothers and their children.

Sequencing was done on a sample of blood. The source is a boy under 18 in good health.

Worth noting for this clonotype: An end of the junction differs from the germline gene, which may be a read error. The rearrangement joins TRBV12-3 or TRBV12-4 to TRBJ1-1; TRBD1 might be the D (5 bases). This CDR3 has 11 amino acids. CDR3 coding DNA: TGTGCCAGCAGCTCAAGAGGGCGGGGGATCTTT. It codes for CASSSRGRGIF.

V is TRBV5-1 and J is TRBJ2-5; 8 nucleotides match TRBD1. The V and J ends lost 4 bases and 2 bases, in that order; junction bases with no gene match: 7. CDR3 size: 15 residues. CDR1 and CDR2 from the germline V gene are SGHRS and YFSETQ. For the CDR3, the DNA is TGCGCCAGCAGCGCCACAGGGGGTAATCAAGAGACCCAGTACTTC. It is translated as CASSATGGNQETQYF.

The DNA of the CDR3 is TGTGCCAGCAGTGAATGGGTCAAATCTAACTATGGCTACACCTTC. This codes for CASSEWVKSNYGYTF. The chain carries TRBV6-1 and TRBJ1-2; no clear D gene. Germline V CDR1 and CDR2: MNHNS, SASEGT. V was shortened by 2 bases and J by 0 bases, with 10 bases between the two germline ends. This CDR3 region has 15 residues.

The chain joins TRBV6-5 to TRBJ2-7; D not resolved. Trimming took off 5 bases at V and 6 bases at J, with 11 bases between the two ends. CDR1 is MNHEY and CDR2 is SVGAGI in the germline V gene. The CDR3 totals 12 residues. The CDR3: CASSRTFGEQYF. The DNA for the CDR3 is TGTGCCAGCAGTCGAACCTTCGGCGAGCAGTACTTC.

This clonotype was seen a few times. This chain joins TRBV4-1 and TRBJ1-2; D is unclear. Trimming pared 4 bases from V and 2 bases from J, leaving 11 bases between. The germline gives CDR1 MGHRA, CDR2 YSYEKL. The CDR3 runs to 14 residues. CDR3 amino acids: CASSPSGGNYGYTF. The CDR3 nucleotides read TGCGCCAGCAGCCCCTCTGGAGGAAACTATGGCTACACCTTC.

This chain connects TRBV15 to TRBJ2-7; TRBD1 aligns across 11 bases. The CDR3 consists of 16 residues. Germline CDR1 reads LNHNV; CDR2 reads YYDKDF (reference sequence). The V gene end was trimmed by 3 bases and the J gene end by 3 bases; junction bases not matched to a gene: 7. The CDR3 here is CATSSDPGTGGYEQYF. CDR3 bases: TGTGCCACCAGCAGCGATCCAGGGACAGGGGGCTACGAGCAGTACTTC. The full variable domain, completed using reference TRBV15 and TRBJ2-7, is DAMVIQNPRYQVTQFGKPVTLSCSQTLNHNVMYWYQQKSSQAPKLLFHYYDKDFNNEADTPDNFQSRRPNTSFCFLDIRSPGLGDTAMYLCATSSDPGTGGYEQYFGPGTRLTVT.

The chain has TRBV7-9 and TRBJ2-5; D unclear. The J call may be in error: the DNA end matches TRBJ2-1 better. Germline lookup yields CDR1 SEHNR and CDR2 FQNEAQ (reference sequence). This CDR3 spans 16 amino acids. DNA for the CDR3: TGTGCCAGCAGTTTTAGGACGGTGAGCTCCTACAATGAGCAGTTCTTC. Encoded protein: CASSFRTVSSYNEQFF.

This clonotype was seen more than once but under ten times. A read error may produce the germline difference seen at one junction end. The rearrangement links TRBV6-2 or TRBV6-3 to TRBJ1-2; D remains unclear. The V gene's germline CDR1 is MNHEY and CDR2 SVGEGT. The CDR3 has 15 residues. CDR3 DNA sequence: TGTGCCAGCAGCGAGAGGCAGACTCCTAATTATGGCTACACCTTC. As protein: CASSERQTPNYGYTF.

The chain is built from TRBV11-2 and TRBJ2-5; D gene uncertain. The germline gives CDR1 SGHAT, CDR2 FQNNGV. The germline V and J ends were trimmed by 0 bases and 5 bases, with 10 bases remaining between them. The CDR3 spans 14 residues. The CDR3 DNA follows: TGTGCCAGCAGCTTAGATCTGGGTCCGGAGACCCAGTACTTC. Translating gives CASSLDLGPETQYF.

The chain joins TRBV20-1 to TRBJ2-3; D unclear. This CDR3 has 12 amino acids. Germline V gives CDR1 DFQATT, CDR2 SNEGSKA (reference sequence). Trimming removed 1 base at V and 2 bases at J, with 4 bases between. CDR3 in DNA: TGCAGTGCTAGAGCCCCCACAGATACGCAGTATTTT. It encodes CSARAPTDTQYF.